This TCR beta chain was profiled in a study of blood T cell repertoires in COVID-19. The method was immunoSEQ multiplex PCR; TCRdb's version includes in-frame clones alone and lacks a portion of them. The table has 55,000 to 65,000 clones, roughly 88% seen once. This clone occurred a few times. This CDR3 region has 14 residues. V lost 3 bases and J lost 4, with 11 bases in between. Germline loops: CDR1 SGDLS, CDR2 YYNGEE. Source material: peripheral blood. The V and J genes are TRBV9 and TRBJ1-5; possibly TRBD1 for D (6 bases). The TCR originated in a man between 25 and 39 years old with COVID-19, enrolled during active disease. CDR3 DNA: TGTGCCAGCAGCGCCACAGGGATAAATCAGCCCCAGCATTTT. Its translation: CASSATGINQPQHF.